This T cell receptor beta chain derives from a study of beta chain features in type 1 diabetes. Study as a whole: When patients were set against healthy donors, age, gender and cell yields were similar. Regarding the study as a whole: Type 1 diabetes patients had TCRB CDR3s that were shorter (moderately but significantly so) in all four CD4+ subsets. Insertions were fewer and deletions more numerous at VDJ junctions in type 1 diabetes patients.

Reverse transcription of all isolated RNA meant that expressed TCRB transcripts were sequenced. Only in-frame clones appear in the TCRdb table, and some are missing; sequencing was by immunoSEQ multiplex PCR. The sample comprises approximately 730,000 clones, around 15% of which are singletons, and around 0.022% rests with the top ten. Sorted CD4+ subsets: naive, central memory, regulatory, stem cell-like memory (CD45RO/CCR7/CD25/CD127/CD95/CD27 panel). Trimming cost V 6 bases and J 4 bases, with 4 bases left between them. Germline CDR1 and CDR2: MNHNY and SVGAGI (reference sequence). The CDR3 is 11 residues long. Details on this clone: The antigen remains unidentified.

The sequence derives from a man aged 18 to 30 with type 1 diabetes. The source material was naive CD4+ T cells from blood. The V call is TRBV6-6, the J call TRBJ1-3; D call uncertain. CDR3 in amino acids: CASSQGNTIYF. DNA for the CDR3: TGTGCCAGCAGCCAAGGAAACACCATATATTTT.